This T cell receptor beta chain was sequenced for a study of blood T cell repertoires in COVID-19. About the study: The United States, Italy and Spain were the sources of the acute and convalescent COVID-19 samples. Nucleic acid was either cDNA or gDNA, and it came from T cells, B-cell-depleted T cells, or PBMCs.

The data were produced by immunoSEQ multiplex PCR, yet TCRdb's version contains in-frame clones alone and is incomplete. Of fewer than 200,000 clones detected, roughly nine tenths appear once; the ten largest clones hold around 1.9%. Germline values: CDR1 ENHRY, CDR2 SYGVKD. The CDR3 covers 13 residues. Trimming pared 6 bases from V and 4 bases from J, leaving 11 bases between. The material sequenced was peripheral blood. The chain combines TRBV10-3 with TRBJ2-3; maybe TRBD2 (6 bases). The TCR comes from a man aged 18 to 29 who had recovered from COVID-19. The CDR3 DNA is TGTGCCATCAGGGTGGAGGGACCAGATACGCAGTATTTT. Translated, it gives CAIRVEGPDTQYF.